Listed below are T cell receptor beta chains from one sample, sequenced in a study of blood T cell dynamics during melanoma immunotherapy. TCRdb keeps only in-frame clones here, not all; method: immunoSEQ multiplex PCR. The table records about 5,600 clones, around four fifths of them present only once. The sequencing used blood, collected from a patient treated with checkpoint blockade. The receptor source for this set is a human donor with melanoma. Some clones in this sample may be carry-over from other donors' samples. The CDR3 runs from the conserved cysteine through the conserved F or W. The D gene is left open where the match is weak. Expanded clones are given a class, and other clones once, few, many or no size at all.

clone size	J gene	D gene	V gene	CDR3 DNA	CDR3 protein
NA	TRBJ1-6	TRBD1	TRBV6-1	TGTGCCAGCAGTGAAGGCGGGACAGAATCTTCACCCCTCCACTTT	CASSEGGTESSPLHF
NA	TRBJ2-2	TRBD2	TRBV2	TGTGCCAGCAGAGATACTAGCGGGGGAAGGCCCGGGGAGCTGTTTTTT	CASRDTSGGRPGELFF
NA	TRBJ2-1	NA	TRBV4-3	TGCGCCAGCAGCCAAGATATTCTGGGCCAGGGGTACAATGAGCAGTTCTTC	CASSQDILGQGYNEQFF
NA	TRBJ2-3	TRBD2	TRBV7-2	TGTGCCAGCCGACTAGCGGGGGGCCCAGATACGCAGTATTTT	CASRLAGGPDTQYF
medium-sized	TRBJ1-1	NA	TRBV9	TGTGCCAGCAGCGTCGGCGGACAGCCCTTTGAGCGGACTGAAGCTTTCTTT	CASSVGGQPFERTEAFF
few	TRBJ1-2	NA	TRBV7-9	TGTGCCAGCAGCTGGGACGGAGCGCCGATCTATGGCTACACCTTC	CASSWDGAPIYGYTF
NA	TRBJ1-1	NA	TRBV2	TGTGCCAGCCGCGAGCATACAGGGCAGAACACTGAAGCTTTCTTT	CASREHTGQNTEAFF
NA	TRBJ2-7	TRBD2	TRBV2	TGTGCCAGCAGGGGACTAGCGGGAGCTTACGAGCAGTACTTC	CASRGLAGAYEQYF
NA	TRBJ1-2	NA	TRBV5-1	TGCGCCAGCAGCTTGGCAGAGAACTATGGCTACACCTTC	CASSLAENYGYTF
NA	TRBJ2-1	NA	TRBV5-4	TGTGCCAGCAGCCCGGACTTCAGCTCCTACAATGAGCAGTTCTTC	CASSPDFSSYNEQFF
NA	TRBJ2-1	TRBD2	TRBV2	TGTGCCAGCGGGACTAGCGGAAACAATGAGCAGTTCTTC	CASGTSGNNEQFF
NA	TRBJ2-1	TRBD1	TRBV29-1	TGCAGCGCTCAGACAGGGGAGGTCAATGAGCAGTTCTTC	CSAQTGEVNEQFF
NA	TRBJ1-1	NA	TRBV19	TGTGCCAGTAGTATATGGGGGCTGGACACTGAAGCTTTCTTT	CASSIWGLDTEAFF
once	TRBJ2-1	NA	TRBV9	TGTGCCAGCAGGCCTTTAAGCTCCTACAATGAGCAGTTCTTC	CASRPLSSYNEQFF
NA	TRBJ1-2	TRBD1	TRBV6-1	TGTGCCAGCGGAGCCGGGACAGGGGGCAGCGGCTACACCTTC	CASGAGTGGSGYTF
few	TRBJ1-2	TRBD1	TRBV19	TGTGCCACTTATACAGGGGCATTTCACGGCTACACCTTC	CATYTGAFHGYTF
once	TRBJ2-7	NA	TRBV7-9	TGTGCCAGCAGCCCAAACCCCAGGGGTGGGGAGCAGTACTTC	CASSPNPRGGEQYF
NA	TRBJ2-3	TRBD1	TRBV30	TGTGCACTGGGCCTCGGGGGACAGGGGGTAAGGGATACGCAGTATTTT	CALGLGGQGVRDTQYF
NA	TRBJ1-6	NA	TRBV14	TGTGCCAGCAGCCAGGACAGCCTGGGGGCTAATTCACCCCTCCACTTT	CASSQDSLGANSPLHF
NA	TRBJ1-5	NA	TRBV28	TGTGCCAGCAGTTTAAACCCAGGGACTAGCAATCAGCCCCAGCATTTT	CASSLNPGTSNQPQHF
NA	TRBJ2-7	NA	TRBV5-1	TGCGCCAGCAGCTTGGGTCGCGACTCCTACGAGCAGTACTTC	CASSLGRDSYEQYF
NA	TRBJ2-1	NA	TRBV5-1	TGCGCCAGCAGCATAATACAGGGCGGTGAGCAGTTCTTC	CASSIIQGGEQFF
NA	TRBJ2-1	NA	TRBV5-6	TGTGCCAGCAGCTTGACGGGATACAATGAGCAGTTCTTC	CASSLTGYNEQFF
NA	TRBJ1-5	TRBD1	TRBV7-2	TGTGCCAGCAGCCCAGACCCGACAGGGGGTAGGGCCCAGCATTTT	CASSPDPTGGRAQHF
NA	TRBJ2-5	TRBD2	TRBV15	TGTGCCACCAGCAGAGCAGTTATAGGTCGGGGACTAGGAGAGACCCAGTACTTC	CATSRAVIGRGLGETQYF